This section outlines one T cell receptor beta chain sequence together with its context. Its antigen remains unknown. This sample is drawn from a study of shared clonotypes between healthy human individuals. Study-wide context: Each donor contributed plates that comprised three CD4 naive, three CD4 memory, two CD8 naive and one CD8 memory. Study observations and caveats: Naive subsets typically showed greater estimated richness than memory subsets. Rarefaction showed that sequencing of sorted subsets was incomplete (despite large depth).

CD45RO-negative, CCR7-selected cells formed the naive CD8 fraction, which excluded terminally differentiated effector memory CD45RA+ cells. The healthy adult donors were HIV-negative and reported no recent acute infections or vaccinations. The assay was immunoSEQ multiplex PCR, and TCRdb's table has in-frame clones only and misses some. The profile shows about 550,000 clones, roughly 95% of them singletons. The CDR3 contains 13 residues. The germline V and J ends were trimmed by 6 bases and 0 bases, with 9 bases remaining between them. Germline V gives CDR1 SGHVS, CDR2 FQNEAQ. The specimen was naive CD8+ T cells sorted from blood. This clonotype originated in a woman in her twenties or thirties in good health. The chain carries TRBV7-8 and TRBJ2-7; D might be TRBD1 (6 bases). The CDR3 DNA sequence: TGTGCCAGCAGACGGGACAACTCCTACGAGCAGTACTTC. Translation gives CASRRDNSYEQYF.